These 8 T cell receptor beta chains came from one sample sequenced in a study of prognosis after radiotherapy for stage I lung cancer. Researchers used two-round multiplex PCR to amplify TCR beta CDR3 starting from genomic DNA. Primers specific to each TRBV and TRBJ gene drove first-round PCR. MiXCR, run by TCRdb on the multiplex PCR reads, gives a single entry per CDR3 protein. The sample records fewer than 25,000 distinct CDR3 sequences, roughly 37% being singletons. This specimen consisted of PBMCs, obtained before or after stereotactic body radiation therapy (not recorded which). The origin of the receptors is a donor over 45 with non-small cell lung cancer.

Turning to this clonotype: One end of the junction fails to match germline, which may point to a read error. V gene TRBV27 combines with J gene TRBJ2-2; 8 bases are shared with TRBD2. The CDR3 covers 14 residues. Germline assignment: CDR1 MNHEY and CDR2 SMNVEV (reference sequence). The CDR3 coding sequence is TGTGCCAGCAGAAAGCGGGAGTCCACCAGGGAGCTGTTTTTT. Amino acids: CASRKRESTRELFF.

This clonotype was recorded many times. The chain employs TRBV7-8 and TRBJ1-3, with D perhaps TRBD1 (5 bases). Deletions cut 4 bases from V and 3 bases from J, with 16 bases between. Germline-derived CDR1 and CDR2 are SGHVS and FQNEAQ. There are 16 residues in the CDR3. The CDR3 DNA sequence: TGTGCCAGCAGCTCCACTTTCCAGGGCGGTGGAAACACCATATATTTT. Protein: CASSSTFQGGGNTIYF.

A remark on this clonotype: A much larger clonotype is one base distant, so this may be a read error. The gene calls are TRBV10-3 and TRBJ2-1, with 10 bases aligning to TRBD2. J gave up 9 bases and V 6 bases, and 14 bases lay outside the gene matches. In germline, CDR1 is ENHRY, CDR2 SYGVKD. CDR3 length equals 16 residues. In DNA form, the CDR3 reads TGTGCCATCAGGACCGAAGCGGGAGGGCATTCTGGTGAGCAGTTCTTC. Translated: CAIRTEAGGHSGEQFF.

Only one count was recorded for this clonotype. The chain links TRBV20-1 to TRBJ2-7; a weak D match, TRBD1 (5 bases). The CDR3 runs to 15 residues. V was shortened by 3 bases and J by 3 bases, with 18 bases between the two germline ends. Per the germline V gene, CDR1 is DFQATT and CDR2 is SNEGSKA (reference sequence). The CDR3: CSARAQARGFYEQYF. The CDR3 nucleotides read TGCAGTGCTAGGGCACAGGCACGAGGTTTCTACGAGCAGTACTTC.

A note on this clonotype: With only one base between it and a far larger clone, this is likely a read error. In nucleotides, the CDR3 is TGTGCTAGTGGTTTGGTAAATTTAGCGGGAGGGCCGCATGAGCAGTACTTC. Translating it yields CASGLVNLAGGPHEQYF. The chain joins TRBV12-5 to TRBJ2-7, with 11 nucleotides matching TRBD2. The V and J ends lost 0 bases and 7 bases, in that order; junction bases with no gene match: 11. Per germline, CDR1 LGHNT and CDR2 FRNRAP. The length of the CDR3 is 17 residues.

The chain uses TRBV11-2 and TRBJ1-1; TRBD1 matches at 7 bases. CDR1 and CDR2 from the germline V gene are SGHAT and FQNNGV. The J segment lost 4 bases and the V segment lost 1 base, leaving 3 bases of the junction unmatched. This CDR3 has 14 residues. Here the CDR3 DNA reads TGTGCCAGCAGCTTAGGTAGACAGGGCACTGAAGCTTTCTTT. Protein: CASSLGRQGTEAFF.

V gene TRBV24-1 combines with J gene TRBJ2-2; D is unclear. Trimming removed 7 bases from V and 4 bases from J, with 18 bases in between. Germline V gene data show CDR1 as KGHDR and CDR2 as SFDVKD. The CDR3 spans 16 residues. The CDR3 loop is CATSRFSEVGTGELFF. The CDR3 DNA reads TGTGCCACCAGCCGATTTTCTGAGGTCGGCACCGGGGAGCTGTTTTTT.

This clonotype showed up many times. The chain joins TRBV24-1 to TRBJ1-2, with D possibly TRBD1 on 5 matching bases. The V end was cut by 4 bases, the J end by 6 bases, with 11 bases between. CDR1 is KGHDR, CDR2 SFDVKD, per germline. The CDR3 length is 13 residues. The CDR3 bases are TGTGCCACCAGTGACCCAGGGAAAGATGGCTACACCTTC. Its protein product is CATSDPGKDGYTF.